In its sample, the clone carrying this TCR beta chain was seen once. These data belong to a study of blood T cells in healthy people across ages. Alongside a J-beta primer mix, a sample-barcoded 5' primer served in a second PCR lasting roughly 6 to 12 cycles. TCRdb used MiXCR to reprocess the 5' RACE reads, holding one entry per CDR3 protein. This sample has under 1,100,000 distinct CDR3 sequences, with under 30% found just once. Donors ranged from roughly 6 to 90 years old and were healthy Caucasians in Russia. A further study also used this sample, focusing on T cells of mothers and their children. That paper notes: The authors used all extracted RNA for cDNA synthesis, at about 1.5 ug per 15 ul.

Material: blood. The sequence derives from a girl aged 2-10 years in good health.

As DNA, the CDR3 is TGTGCCAGCAGTGAACAGGGTTACTCTGGGGCCAACGTCCTGACTTTC. This translates into CASSEQGYSGANVLTF. This chain connects TRBV6-1 to TRBJ2-6, with D possibly TRBD1 on 5 matching bases. Germline V gene sequence: CDR1 MNHNS, CDR2 SASEGT. The V end was cut by 2 bases, the J end by 0 bases, with 8 bases between. The CDR3 extends over 16 amino acids.